Listed below are T cell receptor beta chains from one sample, sequenced in a study of metastatic and nonmetastatic thyroid tumors. TCRdb re-clonotyped the PCR reads via MiXCR. The sample has around 14,000 clones; about a quarter are singletons. Source material: tumor tissue. These TCRs come from a female donor with papillary thyroid cancer or a benign thyroid nodule (not recorded which). Some clones in this sample may be carry-over from other donors' samples. Both conserved end residues are part of each CDR3. D genes are given only for firm matches. Size values are once, few and many counts, or a class for expanded clones, and some rows have none.

J gene: TRBJ2-2
V gene: TRBV6-4
D gene: -
clone size: -
CDR3 DNA: TGTGCCAGCAGTGATCGTGAGGGGGGTAGTGCCGGGGAGCTGTTTTTT
CDR3 protein: CASSDREGGSAGELFF

J gene: TRBJ2-7
V gene: TRBV7-8
D gene: -
clone size: -
CDR3 DNA: TGTGCCAGCAGCCCCGGACTAAAGCTGTACTTC
CDR3 protein: CASSPGLKLYF

J gene: TRBJ1-1
V gene: TRBV7-6
D gene: -
clone size: -
CDR3 DNA: TGTGCCAGCAGCTTAGAGGCAGTGAACACTGAAGCTTTCTTT
CDR3 protein: CASSLEAVNTEAFF

J gene: TRBJ2-1
V gene: TRBV6-5
D gene: -
clone size: -
CDR3 DNA: TGTGCCAGCAGTTATGACCGCTACAATGAGCAGTTCTTC
CDR3 protein: CASSYDRYNEQFF

J gene: TRBJ2-1
V gene: TRBV11-2
D gene: -
clone size: -
CDR3 DNA: TGTGCCAGCAGCCCCCGACAGTGGACGGGCAATGAGCAGTTCTTC
CDR3 protein: CASSPRQWTGNEQFF

J gene: TRBJ1-6
V gene: TRBV28
D gene: -
clone size: few
CDR3 DNA: TGTGCCAGTATTCCGGGGGGGCTCAGATCACCCCTCCACTTT
CDR3 protein: CASIPGGLRSPLHF

J gene: TRBJ2-4
V gene: TRBV5-1
D gene: -
clone size: many
CDR3 DNA: TGCGCCAGCAGCTTGGGTCTCGACGGTTATGGCATTCAGTACTTC
CDR3 protein: CASSLGLDGYGIQYF

J gene: TRBJ2-3
V gene: TRBV6-1
D gene: -
clone size: -
CDR3 DNA: TGTGCCAGCACTCCCTTTAGCTGGAGGTCCGGGGATACGCAGTATTTT
CDR3 protein: CASTPFSWRSGDTQYF

J gene: TRBJ2-7
V gene: TRBV28
D gene: TRBD1
clone size: few
CDR3 DNA: TGTGCCAGCAGTTCCTGGGACAGGGAGCACGATCAGTACTTC
CDR3 protein: CASSSWDREHDQYF

J gene: TRBJ1-1
V gene: TRBV28
D gene: TRBD1
clone size: medium-sized
CDR3 DNA: TGTGCCAGCAGTTTATATTCGTGGACAGGGAAGACTGAAGCTTTCTTT
CDR3 protein: CASSLYSWTGKTEAFF

J gene: TRBJ2-3
V gene: TRBV5-1
D gene: -
clone size: -
CDR3 DNA: TGCGCCAGCAGCCAGCCCAAGATAGGAGGCACAGATACGCAGTATTTT
CDR3 protein: CASSQPKIGGTDTQYF

J gene: TRBJ2-3
V gene: TRBV11-2
D gene: -
clone size: -
CDR3 DNA: TGTGCCAGCAGCTCAAGGGAGGCCTCCCTCCTTGGAGATACGCAGTATTTT
CDR3 protein: CASSSREASLLGDTQYF

J gene: TRBJ1-1
V gene: TRBV2
D gene: -
clone size: few
CDR3 DNA: TGTGCCAGCAGCGAACCATGGGGGCTGAACACTGAAGCTTTCTTT
CDR3 protein: CASSEPWGLNTEAFF

J gene: TRBJ1-1
V gene: TRBV20-1
D gene: -
clone size: many
CDR3 DNA: TGCAGTGCTAGAGATCACGAGGTTGCGGCTTTCTTT
CDR3 protein: CSARDHEVAAFF

J gene: TRBJ2-1
V gene: TRBV20-1
D gene: -
clone size: -
CDR3 DNA: TGCAGTGCTTGGGACTCCTCAAACAATGAGCAGTTCTTC
CDR3 protein: CSAWDSSNNEQFF

J gene: TRBJ1-5
V gene: TRBV7-9
D gene: -
clone size: -
CDR3 DNA: TGTGCCAGCAGCTTAGACGTCAATCAGCCCCAGCATTTT
CDR3 protein: CASSLDVNQPQHF

J gene: TRBJ2-2
V gene: TRBV4-1
D gene: -
clone size: -
CDR3 DNA: TGCGCCAGCAGCCAAGGCCGGCCGCGCATAGGGCTGAACACCGGGGAGCTGTTTTTT
CDR3 protein: CASSQGRPRIGLNTGELFF

J gene: TRBJ2-2
V gene: TRBV6-1
D gene: -
clone size: few
CDR3 DNA: TGTGCCAGCACCTCCGTGGGGTTTCGGAACACCGTGGAGCTGTTTTTT
CDR3 protein: CASTSVGFRNTVELFF

J gene: TRBJ2-1
V gene: TRBV28
D gene: TRBD2
clone size: few
CDR3 DNA: TGTGCCAGCAGTTTTAATCCTTCACTAGCGAGCTCCTACAATGAGCAGTTCTTC
CDR3 protein: CASSFNPSLASSYNEQFF

J gene: TRBJ2-7
V gene: TRBV12-3/TRBV12-4
D gene: TRBD1
clone size: few
CDR3 DNA: TGTGCCAGCAGCCAGGGACAGAAGCCCTACGAGCAGTACTTC
CDR3 protein: CASSQGQKPYEQYF

J gene: TRBJ2-2
V gene: TRBV27
D gene: -
clone size: -
CDR3 DNA: TGTGCCAGCAGTTCCCAAGACTGGAGGGAGCTGTTTTTT
CDR3 protein: CASSSQDWRELFF

J gene: TRBJ2-1
V gene: TRBV20-1
D gene: TRBD2
clone size: -
CDR3 DNA: TGCAGTGCTAGAGTCGCGTCGGGAGGGCTTTCCTACAATGAGCAGTTCTTC
CDR3 protein: CSARVASGGLSYNEQFF

J gene: TRBJ1-2
V gene: TRBV11-2
D gene: -
clone size: -
CDR3 DNA: TGTGCCAGCAGCGGCAACGTGGACGGCTACACCTTC
CDR3 protein: CASSGNVDGYTF

J gene: TRBJ1-5
V gene: TRBV6-1
D gene: -
clone size: medium-sized
CDR3 DNA: TGTGCCAGCAGCCCCAATGAGAGAGGGACTGGCAATCAGCCCCAGCATTTT
CDR3 protein: CASSPNERGTGNQPQHF

J gene: TRBJ2-1
V gene: TRBV2
D gene: -
clone size: many
CDR3 DNA: TGTGCCAGCACCCCCCGGGGCAACCACAATGAGCAGTTCTTC
CDR3 protein: CASTPRGNHNEQFF

J gene: TRBJ2-7
V gene: TRBV20-1
D gene: TRBD2
clone size: many
CDR3 DNA: TGCAGTGCCGTAGTTCGGACTAGGAACCGCGAGCAGTACTTC
CDR3 protein: CSAVVRTRNREQYF

J gene: TRBJ2-5
V gene: TRBV7-9
D gene: -
clone size: many
CDR3 DNA: TGTGCCAGCAGCCTAGGGGATCGGGGTAATCAGGAGACCCAGTACTTC
CDR3 protein: CASSLGDRGNQETQYF

J gene: TRBJ2-1
V gene: TRBV3-1
D gene: TRBD2
clone size: medium-sized
CDR3 DNA: TGTGCCAGCAGCCAAGGATCGGGAGGGGGTGAGCAGTTCTTC
CDR3 protein: CASSQGSGGGEQFF

J gene: TRBJ2-1
V gene: TRBV5-1
D gene: TRBD2
clone size: medium-sized
CDR3 DNA: TGCGCCAGCAGCTTGGATCAGAGCGGGAGGGCTCGAGATGAGCAGTTCTTC
CDR3 protein: CASSLDQSGRARDEQFF

J gene: TRBJ2-7
V gene: TRBV3-1
D gene: -
clone size: -
CDR3 DNA: TGTGCCAGCAGCCTGCATTGCGATCAGTACTTC
CDR3 protein: CASSLHCDQYF

J gene: TRBJ2-5
V gene: TRBV5-4
D gene: -
clone size: many
CDR3 DNA: TGTGCCAGCAGCTTGTATAGTGCAGAGACCCAGTACTTC
CDR3 protein: CASSLYSAETQYF

J gene: TRBJ1-5
V gene: TRBV6-1
D gene: -
clone size: many
CDR3 DNA: TGTGCCAGAATTCCCTTTGAAGGGCGTTATAGCAATCAGCCCCAGCATTTT
CDR3 protein: CARIPFEGRYSNQPQHF

J gene: TRBJ1-2
V gene: TRBV27
D gene: TRBD1
clone size: few
CDR3 DNA: TGTGCCAGCTCACCTCCGGGACAGGGGGTCTACTATGGCTACACCTTC
CDR3 protein: CASSPPGQGVYYGYTF

J gene: TRBJ2-2
V gene: TRBV6-1
D gene: -
clone size: -
CDR3 DNA: TGTGCCAGCTTTCGGGGTGGGGAGCTGTTTTTT
CDR3 protein: CASFRGGELFF

J gene: TRBJ1-1
V gene: TRBV6-1
D gene: -
clone size: few
CDR3 DNA: TGTGCCAGCAGCTCAGGCGGGGGCTTGAACACTGAAGCTTTCTTT
CDR3 protein: CASSSGGGLNTEAFF

J gene: TRBJ1-1
V gene: TRBV12-3/TRBV12-4
D gene: -
clone size: many
CDR3 DNA: TGTGCCAGCATTCAACTCCCGACAGAGAGCCACACTGAAGCTTTCTTT
CDR3 protein: CASIQLPTESHTEAFF

J gene: TRBJ2-2
V gene: TRBV19
D gene: TRBD2
clone size: -
CDR3 DNA: TGTGCCAGCCGACTAGCCTCCTGGGAGCTGTTTTTT
CDR3 protein: CASRLASWELFF

J gene: TRBJ1-5
V gene: TRBV20-1
D gene: -
clone size: many
CDR3 DNA: TGCAGTGCTAGGATTCAAGGGCAAGATGGCAATCAGCCCCAGCATTTT
CDR3 protein: CSARIQGQDGNQPQHF

J gene: TRBJ1-1
V gene: TRBV30
D gene: -
clone size: many
CDR3 DNA: TGTGCCTGGAGTAAAGCAGCAGCTAACACTGAAGCTTTCTTT
CDR3 protein: CAWSKAAANTEAFF

J gene: TRBJ2-7
V gene: TRBV5-4
D gene: TRBD1
clone size: -
CDR3 DNA: TGTGCCAGCAAGCCCGACAGGGTAGGGACCTACGAGCAGTACTTC
CDR3 protein: CASKPDRVGTYEQYF

J gene: TRBJ1-1
V gene: TRBV29-1
D gene: -
clone size: -
CDR3 DNA: TGCAGCGCCTCCCCTGGGGGGGGAGAAGCTTTCTTT
CDR3 protein: CSASPGGGEAFF

J gene: TRBJ2-2
V gene: TRBV7-6
D gene: -
clone size: few
CDR3 DNA: TGTGCCAGCAGCTTAATCGTCGAGGTCGGGGGCGGGAGTAGCACCGGGGAGCTGTTTTTT
CDR3 protein: CASSLIVEVGGGSSTGELFF

J gene: TRBJ2-5
V gene: TRBV2
D gene: TRBD2
clone size: -
CDR3 DNA: TGTGCCAGCACCGAAAGGGGCGGGACTAGGGAGACCCAGTACTTC
CDR3 protein: CASTERGGTRETQYF

J gene: TRBJ1-3
V gene: TRBV18
D gene: -
clone size: -
CDR3 DNA: TGTGCCAGCTCACCTCGGTGTGGAAACACCACATATTTT
CDR3 protein: CASSPRCGNTTYF

J gene: TRBJ2-1
V gene: TRBV5-1
D gene: -
clone size: -
CDR3 DNA: TGCGCCAGCAGCCTCGGGAACCCTGAGCAGTTCTTC
CDR3 protein: CASSLGNPEQFF

J gene: TRBJ2-5
V gene: TRBV2
D gene: -
clone size: medium-sized
CDR3 DNA: TGTGCCAGCAGTGATAGTGAGCTGGAGACCCAGTACTTC
CDR3 protein: CASSDSELETQYF

J gene: TRBJ2-1
V gene: TRBV27
D gene: -
clone size: medium-sized
CDR3 DNA: TGTGCCAGCGCGGACCCGTCAACCTACAATGAGCAGTTCTTC
CDR3 protein: CASADPSTYNEQFF

J gene: TRBJ2-1
V gene: TRBV4-2
D gene: TRBD2
clone size: -
CDR3 DNA: TGTGCCATCAGCCAAGAGGATCCGGGACTAGCGGGAGTGGGGCAGTTCTTC
CDR3 protein: CAISQEDPGLAGVGQFF

J gene: TRBJ2-1
V gene: TRBV20-1
D gene: -
clone size: once
CDR3 DNA: TGCAGTGCCACTCCTGAATATCCCGAGCAGTTCTTC
CDR3 protein: CSATPEYPEQFF

J gene: TRBJ2-1
V gene: TRBV7-9
D gene: -
clone size: many
CDR3 DNA: TGTGCCAGCAGCTTACTTGGTCCCAATGAGCAGTTCTTC
CDR3 protein: CASSLLGPNEQFF

J gene: TRBJ1-5
V gene: TRBV20-1
D gene: -
clone size: many
CDR3 DNA: TGCAGTGCTAGGGAGGGGGACAATCAGCCCCAGCATTTT
CDR3 protein: CSAREGDNQPQHF

J gene: TRBJ1-1
V gene: TRBV28
D gene: -
clone size: -
CDR3 DNA: TGTGCCAGCAGTTCCCCAGGTGCGAGGACACTCACTGAAGCTTTCTTT
CDR3 protein: CASSSPGARTLTEAFF

J gene: TRBJ1-1
V gene: TRBV5-1
D gene: -
clone size: -
CDR3 DNA: TGCGCCAGCAGCTTGGACTTTACTCCGAACACTGAAGCTTTCTTT
CDR3 protein: CASSLDFTPNTEAFF

J gene: TRBJ2-5
V gene: TRBV20-1
D gene: TRBD2
clone size: -
CDR3 DNA: TGCAGTGAGGCAATAGTAGCGGGTGCCGGGGAGACCCAGTACTTC
CDR3 protein: CSEAIVAGAGETQYF